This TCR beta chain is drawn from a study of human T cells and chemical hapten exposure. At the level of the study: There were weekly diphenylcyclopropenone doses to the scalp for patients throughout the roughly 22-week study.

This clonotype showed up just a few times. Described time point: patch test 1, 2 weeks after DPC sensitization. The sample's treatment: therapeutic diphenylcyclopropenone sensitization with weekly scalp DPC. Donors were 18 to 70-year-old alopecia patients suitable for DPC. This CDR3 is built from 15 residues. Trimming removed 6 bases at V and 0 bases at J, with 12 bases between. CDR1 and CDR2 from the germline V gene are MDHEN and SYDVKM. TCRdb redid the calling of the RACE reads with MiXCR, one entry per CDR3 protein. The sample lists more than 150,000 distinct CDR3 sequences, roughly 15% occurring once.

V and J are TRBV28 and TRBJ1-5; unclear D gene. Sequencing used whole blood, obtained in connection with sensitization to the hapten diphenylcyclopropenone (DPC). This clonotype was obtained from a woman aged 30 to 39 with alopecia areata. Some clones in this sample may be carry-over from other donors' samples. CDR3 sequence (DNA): TGTGCCAGCAGCCCCGTCCTAGTTAGCAATCAGCCCCAGCATTTT. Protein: CASSPVLVSNQPQHF.